These T cell receptor beta chains were read from a single sample in a study of T cell repertoires in cytomegalovirus infection. No antigen has been assigned to these receptors. TCRdb recomputed calls from the reads with MiXCR, one row per CDR3 protein. In the table there are some 800,000 distinct CDR3 sequences, under 35% of which are singletons. Sequencing was performed on cultured CD8+ T cells from PBMCs, taken from culture after CMV antigen stimulation. The receptor set was obtained from a human donor in good health (CMV status not recorded). Some clones in this sample may be carry-over from other donors' samples. CDR3s include the opening cysteine and the closing phenylalanine or tryptophan. A D gene is named only where the DNA matches it firmly. Some rows have no size entry. The others give once, few or many, or a class for an expanded clone.

>once|TRBV5-1|TRBJ1-2|-
TGCGCCAGCAGCCAGTATCCCGACGGCACTAACTATGGCTACACCTTC
CASSQYPDGTNYGYTF
>-|TRBV12-3/TRBV12-4|TRBJ1-1|-
TGTGCCAGCAGCCGAGGGGACAAGTTGAACACTGAAGCTTTCTTT
CASSRGDKLNTEAFF
>-|TRBV7-9|TRBJ1-6|TRBD1
TGTGCCAGCAGATCCTCCAGGACAGGGAATTCACCCCTCCACTTT
CASRSSRTGNSPLHF
>few|TRBV12-5|TRBJ1-1|-
TGTGCTAGTGGTCAGGACAGCCATGAAGCTTTCTTT
CASGQDSHEAFF
>few|TRBV7-6|TRBJ1-6|-
TGTGCCAGCAGCCTTTCCGCAGGACGGGAGAATTCACCCCTCCACTTT
CASSLSAGRENSPLHF
>few|TRBV7-9|TRBJ1-2|TRBD1
TGTGCCAGCAGCTGGGACAGGGGGTACTATGGCTACACCTTC
CASSWDRGYYGYTF
>-|TRBV6-1|TRBJ1-1|-
TGTGCCAGCAGTGAACTAAGGTTTTCCACTGAAGCTTTCTTT
CASSELRFSTEAFF
>-|TRBV6-5|TRBJ2-1|TRBD2
TGTGCCAGCAGTGACTCGATGCTAGCGGGGGGGCCTCGCAATGAGCAGTTCTTC
CASSDSMLAGGPRNEQFF
>many|TRBV6-5|TRBJ2-1|-
TGTGCCAGCAGCTACGGGGAAAGCTCCTACAATGAGCAGTTCTTC
CASSYGESSYNEQFF
>-|TRBV4-1|TRBJ2-7|-
TGCGCCAGCAGCTTTGGCAACGGTCTGGTCTACGAGCAGTACTTC
CASSFGNGLVYEQYF
>many|TRBV7-9|TRBJ2-7|-
TGTGCCAGCAGCTCCCGCTACGAGCAGTACTTC
CASSSRYEQYF
>-|TRBV19|TRBJ1-6|-
TGTGCCAGTAGTATATCCCCGGTAGCGGGGTCACCCCTCCACTTT
CASSISPVAGSPLHF
>once|TRBV6-2/TRBV6-3|TRBJ2-7|TRBD1
TGTGCCAGCAACCGAGGGGACAGTACCTACGAGCAGTACTTC
CASNRGDSTYEQYF
>-|TRBV7-9|TRBJ2-2|-
TGTGCCAGCAGCTCCCCCAGGGAGTACACCGGGGAGCTGTTTTTT
CASSSPREYTGELFF
>few|TRBV19|TRBJ2-1|-
TGTGCCAGTAGTATTAACACCGGTAGAGGTGGAAATGAGCAGTTCTTC
CASSINTGRGGNEQFF
>few|TRBV27|TRBJ1-1|-
TGTGCCAGCAAAATGACAGAACCGAACACTGAAGCTTTCTTT
CASKMTEPNTEAFF
>-|TRBV19|TRBJ2-5|TRBD1
TGTGCCAGTAGTATCGGACAGGGACAAGAGACCCAGTACTTC
CASSIGQGQETQYF
>few|TRBV29-1|TRBJ1-2|-
TGCAGCGTTTACCCGGACAGATTTGGCTACACCTTC
CSVYPDRFGYTF
>-|TRBV7-2|TRBJ1-6|-
TGTGCCAGCAGCTCTACGGAGAACAGGGTGATTTCACCCCTCCACTTT
CASSSTENRVISPLHF
>few|TRBV7-8|TRBJ2-2|-
TGTGCCAGCAGCTTACCCCGGCACCATGAGAACACCGGGGAGCTGTTTTTT
CASSLPRHHENTGELFF
>-|TRBV20-1|TRBJ2-7|-
TGCAGTGCTAGAGATCAGTCAGACTACGAGCAGTACTTC
CSARDQSDYEQYF
>few|TRBV6-1|TRBJ1-1|-
TGTGCCAGCAGTGAAGCTATTAAGTACATGAACACTGAAGCTTTCTTT
CASSEAIKYMNTEAFF
>-|TRBV2|TRBJ2-7|-
TGTGCCAGCAGTGGGATGGGTAGTCGGGCCTACGAGCAGTACTTC
CASSGMGSRAYEQYF
>few|TRBV28|TRBJ2-1|-
TGTGCCAGCAGATTTCCCCCAGGGGGGCGGGGGAGATACAATGAGCAGTTCTTC
CASRFPPGGRGRYNEQFF
>few|TRBV6-2/TRBV6-3|TRBJ1-5|-
TGTGCCAGCAGGGAAACCAATCAGCCCCAGCATTTT
CASRETNQPQHF
>-|TRBV5-6|TRBJ1-1|-
TGTGCCAGCAGCTTGGGGTCTGAGCAGAACACTGAAGCTTTCTTT
CASSLGSEQNTEAFF
>-|TRBV7-9|TRBJ2-7|TRBD1
TGTGCCAGCAGACCGGGACAGCGCTACGAGCAGTACTTC
CASRPGQRYEQYF
>-|TRBV12-3/TRBV12-4|TRBJ1-3|-
TGTGCCAGCAGTTTAACACGCTCTGGAAACACCATATATTTT
CASSLTRSGNTIYF
>-|TRBV12-5|TRBJ2-7|-
TGTGCTAGTGCCAAGTCCCACTACGAGCAGTACTTC
CASAKSHYEQYF
>-|TRBV7-9|TRBJ1-6|-
TGTGCCAGCAGCCCCCCGTCCTCTACATCGAATTCACCCCTCCACTTT
CASSPPSSTSNSPLHF
>-|TRBV19|TRBJ1-1|-
TGTGCCAGCAGATCCTCCAGTGGGGGAACTGAAGCTTTCTTT
CASRSSSGGTEAFF
>few|TRBV2|TRBJ2-3|TRBD2
TGTGCCAGCCTGGGACTAGCGGGGGTCACAGATACGCAGTATTTT
CASLGLAGVTDTQYF
>few|TRBV15|TRBJ1-1|-
TGTGCCACCAGCAGACCCCCGGCAGGGGACACTGAAGCTTTCTTT
CATSRPPAGDTEAFF
>-|TRBV6-1|TRBJ1-1|-
TGTGCCACTTCTGGGTGGGGGACTGAAGCTTTCTTT
CATSGWGTEAFF
>-|TRBV20-1|TRBJ2-7|TRBD2
TGCAGTGCCCGAACCAGCGGGGGTCCCCGGCGCGAGCAGTACTTC
CSARTSGGPRREQYF
>few|TRBV27|TRBJ1-1|TRBD1
TGTGCCAGCAGTCCGTGGGGGACAGGGAAAATGAACACTGAAGCTTTCTTT
CASSPWGTGKMNTEAFF
>many|TRBV7-9|TRBJ2-7|TRBD2
TGTGCCAGCAGCTCCCCGGGGGGTTTTACCGAGCAGTACTTC
CASSSPGGFTEQYF
>-|TRBV7-8|TRBJ2-1|TRBD2
TGTGCCAGCAGCTCCCGGGGGGGGGACTACTACAATGAGCAGTTCTTC
CASSSRGGDYYNEQFF
>-|TRBV4-2|TRBJ1-1|TRBD1
TGTGCCAGCAGCCAAGATGGGACAGGGGGAAGGACTGAAGCTTTCTTT
CASSQDGTGGRTEAFF
>few|TRBV4-3|TRBJ2-4|TRBD1
TGCGCCAGCAGCCAAGATGGGACAGGGAGAGCCAAAAACATTCAGTACTTC
CASSQDGTGRAKNIQYF
>few|TRBV20-1|TRBJ1-5|-
TGCAGTGCCGCTAAGGGCAGGTCGGAACAGCCCCAGCATTTT
CSAAKGRSEQPQHF
>-|TRBV28|TRBJ2-3|TRBD1
TGTGCCAGCAGTATGGGACAGAGCACAGATACGCAGTATTTT
CASSMGQSTDTQYF
>-|TRBV7-9|TRBJ1-3|-
TGTGCCAGCAGCTACGACTCTGGAAACACCATATATTTT
CASSYDSGNTIYF
>few|TRBV10-3|TRBJ2-7|-
TGTGCCATCAGTGACCCCACAGGGGGGGACGAGCAGTACTTC
CAISDPTGGDEQYF
>many|TRBV7-8|TRBJ2-6|TRBD1
TGTGCCAGCAGCACGGACAGGGGGGCCGGGGCCAACGTCCTGACTTTC
CASSTDRGAGANVLTF
>-|TRBV14|TRBJ2-1|-
TGTGCCAGCAGCCCGACAGGTTACAAGGAGCAGTTCTTC
CASSPTGYKEQFF
>few|TRBV5-4|TRBJ2-3|-
TGTGCCAGCAGCTTGGGGACTCCGTTTACTGCTAGCACAGATACGCAGTATTTT
CASSLGTPFTASTDTQYF
>many|TRBV7-8|TRBJ1-1|-
TGTGCCAGCAGCTCCATCACCTCAGGAGTCACTGAAGCTTTCTTT
CASSSITSGVTEAFF
>-|TRBV5-6|TRBJ1-1|TRBD1
TGTGCCAGCAGCCCGGACAGGGCTAGTGAAGCTTTCTTT
CASSPDRASEAFF
>few|TRBV27|TRBJ2-5|-
TGTGCCAGTCATGTAGGAGAGACCCAGTACTTC
CASHVGETQYF
>few|TRBV6-2/TRBV6-3|TRBJ1-4|-
TGTGCCAGCAACCCCCAGCCGCTTAAGGAAAAACTGTTTTTT
CASNPQPLKEKLFF
>few|TRBV6-5|TRBJ2-2|-
TGTGCCAGCACCCATGGGGGGACAGACACCGGGGAGCTGTTTTTT
CASTHGGTDTGELFF
>few|TRBV6-5|TRBJ1-5|-
TGTGCCAGCAGTTACTCACAATGGCCACCTCAGCCCCAGCATTTT
CASSYSQWPPQPQHF
>-|TRBV18|TRBJ1-2|TRBD1
TGTGCCAGCTTACAACCGGGACAGGAGAACTATGGCTACACCTTC
CASLQPGQENYGYTF
>-|TRBV19|TRBJ2-3|TRBD1
TGTGCCAGCACCGCTGAGGGGGACAGGTACACAGATACGCAGTATTTT
CASTAEGDRYTDTQYF
>-|TRBV4-2|TRBJ1-5|-
TGTGCCAGCAGCCAAGATCTTCCAGCGCAGTATAGCAATCAGCCCCAGCATTTT
CASSQDLPAQYSNQPQHF
>few|TRBV10-3|TRBJ2-7|-
TGTGCCATCACGGCCACCGGCTACGAGCAGTACTTC
CAITATGYEQYF
>few|TRBV7-6|TRBJ1-2|-
TGTGCCAGCAGCCAACTAAGGGGAGGGGACTATGGCTACACCTTC
CASSQLRGGDYGYTF
>few|TRBV6-5|TRBJ2-3|-
TGTGCCAGCAGTTACTCGCTACAGCCAGATACGCAGTATTTT
CASSYSLQPDTQYF